The rows below give T cell receptor beta chains drawn from one sample of a study of T cell responses to AZD1222 COVID-19 vaccine. Repertoires were generated with immunoSEQ multiplex PCR, while TCRdb's copy carries only in-frame clones and drops some. The sample consists of 84,000 or so clones, over 75% of them appearing once. Material: peripheral blood, obtained on day 0 of AZD1222 vaccination. The origin of the receptors is an adult in good health. Each CDR3 is given with its conserved first and last residue. The D gene is left open where the match is weak. The size entry is marked missing in some rows and otherwise reads once, few, many or a size class.

J gene: TRBJ2-1
clone size: -
D gene: TRBD1
V gene: TRBV11-3
CDR3 protein: CASSPGQGNEQFF
CDR3 DNA: TGTGCCAGCAGCCCTGGACAGGGGAATGAGCAGTTCTTC

J gene: TRBJ1-5
clone size: -
D gene: -
V gene: TRBV2
CDR3 protein: CASSAGIRSGGNQPQHF
CDR3 DNA: TGTGCCAGCAGTGCGGGCATCAGGTCAGGGGGCAATCAGCCCCAGCATTTT

J gene: TRBJ2-3
clone size: -
D gene: -
V gene: TRBV18
CDR3 protein: CASSPREFGVGTDTQYF
CDR3 DNA: TGTGCCAGCTCACCAAGGGAGTTCGGTGTAGGCACAGATACGCAGTATTTT

J gene: TRBJ2-5
clone size: -
D gene: TRBD2
V gene: TRBV12-5
CDR3 protein: CASGPRLAGQETQYF
CDR3 DNA: TGTGCTAGTGGTCCTCGACTAGCGGGCCAAGAGACCCAGTACTTC

J gene: TRBJ2-2
clone size: once
D gene: -
V gene: TRBV19
CDR3 protein: CASSMKVPGTGELFF
CDR3 DNA: TGTGCCAGTAGTATGAAGGTGCCGGGCACCGGGGAGCTGTTTTTT

J gene: TRBJ2-7
clone size: -
D gene: -
V gene: TRBV11-2
CDR3 protein: CASSSGVFAYEQYF
CDR3 DNA: TGTGCCAGCAGCTCAGGGGTCTTCGCCTACGAGCAGTACTTC

J gene: TRBJ2-2
clone size: -
D gene: TRBD1
V gene: TRBV7-9
CDR3 protein: CASRGIWDRTKKNTGELFF
CDR3 DNA: TGTGCCAGCAGGGGGATCTGGGACAGGACAAAAAAAAACACCGGGGAGCTGTTTTTT

J gene: TRBJ2-7
clone size: once
D gene: TRBD1
V gene: TRBV28
CDR3 protein: CASSPPGQGFHEQYF
CDR3 DNA: TGTGCCAGCAGTCCCCCCGGACAGGGCTTCCACGAGCAGTACTTC

J gene: TRBJ1-5
clone size: once
D gene: -
V gene: TRBV2
CDR3 protein: CASSDGQYSNQPQHF
CDR3 DNA: TGTGCCAGCAGTGACGGACAGTATAGCAATCAGCCCCAGCATTTT

J gene: TRBJ1-2
clone size: -
D gene: TRBD1
V gene: TRBV19
CDR3 protein: CASTLRNRGDYGYTF
CDR3 DNA: TGTGCCAGTACCCTTCGGAACAGGGGGGACTATGGCTACACCTTC

J gene: TRBJ2-7
clone size: -
D gene: -
V gene: TRBV27
CDR3 protein: CASSLSRGSAYEQYF
CDR3 DNA: TGTGCCAGCAGTTTATCCAGGGGCTCAGCCTACGAGCAGTACTTC

J gene: TRBJ2-5
clone size: once
D gene: TRBD1
V gene: TRBV28
CDR3 protein: CASRGGSGRPYGETQYF
CDR3 DNA: TGTGCCAGCAGAGGGGGCTCGGGTAGACCCTATGGAGAGACCCAGTACTTC

J gene: TRBJ1-2
clone size: -
D gene: -
V gene: TRBV28
CDR3 protein: CASTLGGAPYGYTF
CDR3 DNA: TGTGCCAGCACCCTAGGAGGGGCCCCCTATGGCTACACCTTC

J gene: TRBJ2-5
clone size: -
D gene: -
V gene: TRBV7-2
CDR3 protein: CASSLWGSSAGETQYF
CDR3 DNA: TGTGCCAGCAGCTTATGGGGCTCTAGCGCGGGGGAGACCCAGTACTTC

J gene: TRBJ1-1
clone size: -
D gene: -
V gene: TRBV20-1
CDR3 protein: CSARVLTEAFF
CDR3 DNA: TGCAGTGCTAGAGTTCTGACTGAAGCTTTCTTT

J gene: TRBJ2-7
clone size: few
D gene: -
V gene: TRBV6-6
CDR3 protein: CASSFRDLPEQYF
CDR3 DNA: TGTGCCAGCAGCTTCCGGGACCTACCAGAGCAGTACTTC